Listed here is a single T cell receptor (beta chain). Its antigen is still unknown. This sample is drawn from a study of CXCR3-negative and CXCR3-positive naive CD8 T cells. General study results and limits: Higher TRB CDR3 hydrophobicity marked CXCR3-positive naive cells relative to CXCR3-negative naive cells.

Preparation of TRB cDNA libraries relied on 5' RACE carrying UMI labels. TCRdb re-called the 5' RACE reads and shows each CDR3 protein once, DNA omitted. The sample has 75,000 to 100,000 distinct CDR3 sequences. The CDR3 has 15 amino acids. The germline V gene has CDR1 SGDLS and CDR2 YYNGEE. The clonotype was recovered from a human donor in good health. Some clones in this sample may be carry-over from other donors' samples. What was sequenced was naive CXCR3+ CD8+ T cells from blood. Subset: CD45RO-CCR7+CD27+CD95- naive CD8+ T cells expressing CXCR3 (TNR3+). The chain links TRBV9 to TRBJ2-7; TCRdb's assignment of TRBD1 cannot be checked, as there is no DNA. The CDR3 is CASSGGPGQTYEQYF.